This TCR beta chain derives from a study of patients and donors after allogeneic stem cell transplantation. V dropped 1 base and J dropped 0 bases, with 10 bases sitting between them. Germline assignment: CDR1 SGHTA and CDR2 FQGTGA. This CDR3 is 16 amino acids long. TCRdb redid the calling of the RT-PCR reads with MiXCR, one entry per CDR3 protein. The sample has about 160,000 distinct CDR3 sequences; about 40% are singletons. This TCR was recovered from a human donor who was either an allogeneic HSCT recipient or a stem cell or donor lymphocyte infusion donor (not recorded which). It is not recorded whose cells these are; they may come from a transplant donor. Sequenced material: blood, either unsorted or a sorted T cell fraction (not recorded which). The chain joins TRBV7-3 to TRBJ2-1; no clear D. The CDR3 DNA reads as TGTGCCAGCAGCTTAAGTGGCTTCAACTCCTACAATGAGCAGTTCTTC. This encodes CASSLSGFNSYNEQFF.